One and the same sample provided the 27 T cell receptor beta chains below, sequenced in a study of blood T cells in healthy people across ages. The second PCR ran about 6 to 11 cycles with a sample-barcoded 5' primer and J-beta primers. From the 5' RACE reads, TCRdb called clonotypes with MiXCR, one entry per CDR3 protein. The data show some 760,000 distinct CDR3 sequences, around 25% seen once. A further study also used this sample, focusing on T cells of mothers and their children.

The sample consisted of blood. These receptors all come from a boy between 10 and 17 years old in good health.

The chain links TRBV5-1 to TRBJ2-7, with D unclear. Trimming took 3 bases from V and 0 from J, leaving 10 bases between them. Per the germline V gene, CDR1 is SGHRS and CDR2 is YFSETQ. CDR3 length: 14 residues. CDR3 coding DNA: TGCGCCAGCAGCTGGACGGAAAGCTCCTACGAGCAGTACTTC. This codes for CASSWTESSYEQYF.

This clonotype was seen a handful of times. The CDR3 DNA follows: TGTGCCAGCAGACACGGAGGGACAGGGGGTCCCTACGAGCAGTACTTC. Protein: CASRHGGTGGPYEQYF. This chain joins TRBV6-2 or TRBV6-3 and TRBJ2-7, with 11 bases fitting TRBD1. This CDR3 has 16 amino acids. Per the germline V gene, CDR1 is MNHEY and CDR2 is SVGEGT. The V segment lost 6 bases and the J segment 2 bases; nucleotides outside the gene matches: 9.

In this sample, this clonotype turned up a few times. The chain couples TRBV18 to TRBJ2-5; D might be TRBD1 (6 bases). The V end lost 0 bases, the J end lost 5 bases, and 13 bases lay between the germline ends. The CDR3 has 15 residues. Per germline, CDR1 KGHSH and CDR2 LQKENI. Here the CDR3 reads CASSPPGTPRETQYF. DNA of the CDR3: TGTGCCAGCTCACCACCCGGGACACCTCGGGAGACCCAGTACTTC.

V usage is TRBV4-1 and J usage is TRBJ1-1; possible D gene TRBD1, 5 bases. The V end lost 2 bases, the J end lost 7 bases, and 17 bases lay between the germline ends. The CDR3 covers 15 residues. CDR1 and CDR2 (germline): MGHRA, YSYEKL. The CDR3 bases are TGCGCCAGCAGCCAACCTCCCGTTGTGGGGGTTGAAGCTTTCTTT. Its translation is CASSQPPVVGVEAFF.

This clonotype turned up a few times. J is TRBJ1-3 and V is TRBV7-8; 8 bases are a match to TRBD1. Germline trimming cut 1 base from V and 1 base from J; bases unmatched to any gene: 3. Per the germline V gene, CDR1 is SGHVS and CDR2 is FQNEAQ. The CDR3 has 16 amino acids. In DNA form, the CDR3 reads TGTGCCAGCAGCTTAGGGCGACAGGGGTCTGGAAACACCATATATTTT. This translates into CASSLGRQGSGNTIYF.

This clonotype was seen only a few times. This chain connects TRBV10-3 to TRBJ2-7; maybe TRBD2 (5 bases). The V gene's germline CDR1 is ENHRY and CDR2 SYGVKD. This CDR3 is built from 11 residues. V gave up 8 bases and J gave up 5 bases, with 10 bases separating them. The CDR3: CAISPGDEQYF. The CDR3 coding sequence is TGTGCCATCTCCCCCGGGGACGAGCAGTACTTC.

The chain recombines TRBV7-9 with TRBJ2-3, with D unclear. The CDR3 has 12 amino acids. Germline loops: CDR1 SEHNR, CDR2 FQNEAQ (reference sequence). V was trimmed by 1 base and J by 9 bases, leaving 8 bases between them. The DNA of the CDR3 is TGTGCCAGCAGCTTAGGAGGAACAACGCAGTATTTT. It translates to CASSLGGTTQYF.

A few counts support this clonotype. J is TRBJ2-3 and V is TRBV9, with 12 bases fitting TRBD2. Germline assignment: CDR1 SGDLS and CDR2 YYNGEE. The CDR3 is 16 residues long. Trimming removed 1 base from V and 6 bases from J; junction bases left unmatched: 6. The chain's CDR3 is CASSVWASGGEDTQYF. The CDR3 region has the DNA TGTGCCAGCAGCGTATGGGCTAGCGGGGGGGAGGATACGCAGTATTTT.

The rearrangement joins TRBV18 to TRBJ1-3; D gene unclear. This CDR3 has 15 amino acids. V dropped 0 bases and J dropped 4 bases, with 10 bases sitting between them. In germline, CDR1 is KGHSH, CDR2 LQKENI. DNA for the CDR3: TGTGCCAGCTCACCACCGGGGAGGGCCGGAAACACCATATATTTT. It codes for CASSPPGRAGNTIYF.

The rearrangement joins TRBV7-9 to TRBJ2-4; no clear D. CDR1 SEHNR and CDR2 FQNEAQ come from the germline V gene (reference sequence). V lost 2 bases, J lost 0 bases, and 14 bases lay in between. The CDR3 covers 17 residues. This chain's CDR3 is CASSLFYGTQAKNIQYF. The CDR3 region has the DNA TGTGCCAGCAGCTTATTCTATGGAACTCAAGCCAAAAACATTCAGTACTTC.

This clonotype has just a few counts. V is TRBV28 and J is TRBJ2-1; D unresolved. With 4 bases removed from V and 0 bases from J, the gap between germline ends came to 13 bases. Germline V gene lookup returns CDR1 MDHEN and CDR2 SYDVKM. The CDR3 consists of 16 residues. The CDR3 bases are TGTGCCAGCAGTTCCCCGAGTCAGTCCTCCTACAATGAGCAGTTCTTC. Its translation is CASSSPSQSSYNEQFF.

CDR3 loop: CASSYAKSGTDTQYF. The CDR3 DNA follows: TGTGCCAGCAGTTACGCTAAGTCCGGAACAGATACGCAGTATTTT. The chain carries TRBV6-5 and TRBJ2-3; D ambiguous. Germline V gene data show CDR1 as MNHEY and CDR2 as SVGAGI. There are 15 residues in the CDR3. Trimming cost V 2 bases and J 3 bases, with 12 bases left between them.

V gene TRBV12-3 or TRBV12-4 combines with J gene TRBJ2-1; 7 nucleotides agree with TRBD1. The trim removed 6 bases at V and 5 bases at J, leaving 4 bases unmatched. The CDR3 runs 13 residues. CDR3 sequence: CASRSGTDNEQFF. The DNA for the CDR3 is TGTGCCAGCAGGTCCGGGACAGACAATGAGCAGTTCTTC.

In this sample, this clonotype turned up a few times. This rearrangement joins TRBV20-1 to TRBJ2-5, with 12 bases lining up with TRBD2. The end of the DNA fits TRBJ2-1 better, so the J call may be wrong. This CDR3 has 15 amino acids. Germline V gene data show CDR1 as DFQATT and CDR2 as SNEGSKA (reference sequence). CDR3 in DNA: TGCAGTGCTAGAGGACTAGCGGGAGAGGTTAGTGGGCAGTTCTTC. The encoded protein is CSARGLAGEVSGQFF.

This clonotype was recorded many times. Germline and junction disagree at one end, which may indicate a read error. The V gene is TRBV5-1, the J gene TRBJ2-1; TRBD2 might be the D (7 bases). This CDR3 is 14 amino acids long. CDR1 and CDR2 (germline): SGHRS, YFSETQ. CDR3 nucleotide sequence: TGTGCCAGCAGCTTAGGGGGGGACTACAATGAGCAGTTCTTC. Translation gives CASSLGGDYNEQFF.

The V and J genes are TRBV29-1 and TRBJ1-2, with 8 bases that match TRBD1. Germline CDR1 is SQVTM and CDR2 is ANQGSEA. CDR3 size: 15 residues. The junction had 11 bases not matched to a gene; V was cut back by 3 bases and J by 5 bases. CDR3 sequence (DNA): TGCAGCGTTGACTCGGCGGACAGGGCACTTTATGGCTACACCTTC. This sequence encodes CSVDSADRALYGYTF.

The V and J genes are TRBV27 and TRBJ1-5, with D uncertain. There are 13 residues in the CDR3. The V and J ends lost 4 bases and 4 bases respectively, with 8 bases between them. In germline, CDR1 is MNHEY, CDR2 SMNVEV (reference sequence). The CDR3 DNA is TGTGCCAGCAGTTGGACTCCAAATCAGCCCCAGCATTTT. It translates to CASSWTPNQPQHF.

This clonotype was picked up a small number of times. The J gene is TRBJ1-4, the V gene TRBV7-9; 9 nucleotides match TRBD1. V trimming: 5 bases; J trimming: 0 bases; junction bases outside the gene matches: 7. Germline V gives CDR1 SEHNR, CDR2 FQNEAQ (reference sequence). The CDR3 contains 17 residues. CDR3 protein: CASSTRQGGATNEKLFF. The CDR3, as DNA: TGTGCCAGCAGCACTCGACAGGGGGGGGCAACTAATGAAAAACTGTTTTTT.

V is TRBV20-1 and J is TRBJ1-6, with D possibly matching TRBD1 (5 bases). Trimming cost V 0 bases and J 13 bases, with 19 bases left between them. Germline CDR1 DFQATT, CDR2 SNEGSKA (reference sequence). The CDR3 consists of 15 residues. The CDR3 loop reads CSARDLQGAYWPLHF. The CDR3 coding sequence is TGCAGTGCTAGAGATCTCCAGGGCGCATATTGGCCCCTCCACTTT.

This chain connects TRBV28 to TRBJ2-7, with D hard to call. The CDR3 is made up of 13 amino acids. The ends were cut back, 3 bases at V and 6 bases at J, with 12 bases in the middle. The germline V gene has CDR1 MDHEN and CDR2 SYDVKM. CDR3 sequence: CASSLILEPEQYF. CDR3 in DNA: TGTGCCAGCAGTTTGATATTGGAACCCGAGCAGTACTTC. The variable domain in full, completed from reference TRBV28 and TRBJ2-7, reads DVKVTQSSRYLVKRTGEKVFLECVQDMDHENMFWYRQDPGLGLRLIYFSYDVKMKEKGDIPEGYSVSREKKERFSLILESASTNQTSMYLCASSLILEPEQYFGPGTRLTVT.

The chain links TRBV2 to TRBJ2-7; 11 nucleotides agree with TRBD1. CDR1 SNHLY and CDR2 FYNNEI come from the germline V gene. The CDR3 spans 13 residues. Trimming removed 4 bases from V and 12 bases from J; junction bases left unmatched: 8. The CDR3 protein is CASSGPGQGVLYF. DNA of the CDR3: TGTGCCAGCAGTGGCCCGGGACAGGGGGTTCTGTACTTC.

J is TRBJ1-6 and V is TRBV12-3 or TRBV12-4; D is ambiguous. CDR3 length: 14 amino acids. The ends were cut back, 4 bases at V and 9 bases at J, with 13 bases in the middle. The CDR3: CASSSDLGVSPLHF. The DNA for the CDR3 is TGTGCCAGCAGTTCCGACCTTGGGGTTTCACCCCTCCACTTT.

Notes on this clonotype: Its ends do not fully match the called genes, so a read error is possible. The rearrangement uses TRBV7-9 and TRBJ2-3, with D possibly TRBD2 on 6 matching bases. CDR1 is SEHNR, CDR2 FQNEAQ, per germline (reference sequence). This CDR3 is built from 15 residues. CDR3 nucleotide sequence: TGTGCCAGCAGCCTTCGGTCAACTAGCACAGCTACGCAGTATTTT. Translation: CASSLRSTSTATQYF.

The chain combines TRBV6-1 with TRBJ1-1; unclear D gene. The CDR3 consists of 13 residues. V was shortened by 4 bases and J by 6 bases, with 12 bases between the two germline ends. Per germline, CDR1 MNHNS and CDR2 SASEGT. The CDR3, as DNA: TGTGCCAGCAGTGGCCAGCCGGTGGCTGAAGCTTTCTTT. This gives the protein CASSGQPVAEAFF.

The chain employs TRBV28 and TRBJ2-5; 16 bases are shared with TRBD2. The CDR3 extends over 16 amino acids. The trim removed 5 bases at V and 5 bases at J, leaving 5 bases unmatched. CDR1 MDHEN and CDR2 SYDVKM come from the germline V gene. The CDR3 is CASSPQGLAGGETQYF. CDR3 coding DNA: TGTGCCAGCAGTCCCCAGGGACTAGCGGGGGGGGAGACCCAGTACTTC. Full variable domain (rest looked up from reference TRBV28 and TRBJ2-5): DVKVTQSSRYLVKRTGEKVFLECVQDMDHENMFWYRQDPGLGLRLIYFSYDVKMKEKGDIPEGYSVSREKKERFSLILESASTNQTSMYLCASSPQGLAGGETQYFGPGTRLLVL.

DNA of the CDR3: TGTGCCACCAGCGAGGGGGCCAAGCACCCCTACGAGCAGTACTTC. This translates into CATSEGAKHPYEQYF. This rearrangement joins TRBV15 to TRBJ2-7; TRBD1 aligns across 7 bases. The CDR3 contains 15 residues. The junction had 9 bases not matched to a gene; V was cut back by 5 bases and J by 2 bases. Germline CDR1 LNHNV, CDR2 YYDKDF (reference sequence).

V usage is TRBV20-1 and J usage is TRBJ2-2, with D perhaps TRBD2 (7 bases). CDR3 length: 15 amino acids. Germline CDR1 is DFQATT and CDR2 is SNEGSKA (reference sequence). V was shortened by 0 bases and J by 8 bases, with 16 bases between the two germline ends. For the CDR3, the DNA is TGCAGTGCTAGAGATCTTAGGGGGGGCGAAGGGGAGCTGTTTTTT. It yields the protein CSARDLRGGEGELFF.